This TCR beta chain was recorded in a study of T cells after yellow fever vaccination (dated by TCRdb to 2018 to 2020). Turning to the overall study: The SMART-Seq v4 Ultra Low Input RNA kit was used to prepare libraries from fractions with low cell numbers. To follow T-cell clones before and after primary and booster YFV17D yellow fever vaccination, bulk TCR alpha and beta repertoires were sequenced over time. Two healthy male donors, one aged 18 to 29 and one aged 30 to 40 years, made up the cohort. Bulk PBMC replicates and cell subsets were isolated from blood drawn at multiple timepoints before and after both primary and secondary immunization.

As concerns this clonotype: The antigen it binds to is not known. No quality values exist for individual bases; no much larger clone is one base distant.

The paper as a whole reports these results and caveats: A small fraction of clonotypes showed up in both the CD4 and CD8 compartments, probably as a result of convergent recombination. The study included only two donors, which limits how far the findings can be generalized. The secondary T-cell response was weaker than the primary response but faster, peaking on day 5 instead of day 15. After the booster, most of the clones that had expanded following primary vaccination were detected again (roughly 96% of CD4 and 80% to 90% of CD8), which suggests that memory was broadly maintained. Computational filtering was needed because FACS-sorted repertoires could contain abundant contaminating clonotypes from the bulk population.

Sample treatment or condition, as interpreted from the label and publication: live attenuated yellow fever vaccine strain. At every blood-draw timepoint, two biological replicates of bulk PBMCs were collected. A standard Ficoll-Paque protocol was used to isolate PBMCs from peripheral blood. TriZol was used to extract RNA from bulk PBMCs, from CD4 and CD8 fractions, and from dextramer-positive and dextramer-negative fractions. TCR cDNA was synthesized by 5'RACE template switching, through which a universal primer site and unique molecular identifiers were introduced. Priming for cDNA synthesis came from both the TCR alpha and TCR beta constant segments. Library amplification used two PCR steps, and the second PCR step added sample barcodes and sequencing adapters. Libraries were sequenced on Illumina HiSeq 2500 (2x100 bp) or NovaSeq (2x150 bp). On the authors' methods: MIGEC handled demultiplexing of reads and collapsing into UMI consensus sequences, while MiXCR performed V(D)J alignment. Vaccine-responding clonotypes were identified with edgeR using replicate PBMC samples, with FDR below 0.01 and a log2 fold change above 5 up to day 15 being required. Each bulk clonotype received a CD4 or CD8 identity based on whether the sequenced CD4 or CD8 repertoire contained that clonotype at higher abundance. TCRdb reprocessed the public reads (quality trimming at Q25 with fastp, clone calling with MiXCR) and kept in-frame beta chains. Each entry is one CDR3 protein sequence, shown with its most common DNA and genes. TCRdb, not the authors, supplied the V and J calls. For this sample there are 450,000 to 600,000 distinct CDR3 sequences; about 15% appear just once. Roughly 17% of the sample is in the top ten clones.

According to the germline V gene, CDR1 reads SGHAT and CDR2 reads FQNNGV. There are 19 amino acids in the CDR3, from cysteine to phenylalanine inclusive. Only the CDR3 DNA stays, 57 bases, in frame from base 1. Relative to germline, V is missing 5 bases and J is missing 0 bases, with 14 bases of the junction outside any gene match. This sequence originates from a man aged 18 to 29 who received the YFV17D yellow fever vaccine. Recombination connected TRBV11-2 to TRBJ2-1; TRBD2 matches 9 bases in the middle. This sample comprised PBMCs, obtained about 5 days after the first yellow fever vaccination. The sequence in DNA is TGTGCCAGCAGCCCACGGCTAGCGGGGCCGGTGAGCTCCTACAATGAGCAGTTCTTC. This codes for CASSPRLAGPVSSYNEQFF.